Described below is a single T cell receptor (beta chain) sequence and its context. This clonotype has only one observation. Its specific antigen is unknown. No base-level quality is on record; no much larger clone is a single base apart. One read provides weak support. The sequencer listed for this sample is Illumina NovaSeq 6000. TCRalpha and TCRbeta cDNA libraries were constructed by 5'RACE with constant-segment primers, with sample barcodes and unique molecular identifiers being introduced. RNA was extracted from every sample with Trizol reagent. Libraries were amplified in two PCR steps, with a second sample barcode and Illumina TruSeq adapters added in the second step. Libraries were sequenced on an Illumina NovaSeq with 2 x 150 bp paired-end reads. On the authors' methods: The reads were demultiplexed and collapsed into UMI-guided consensus sequences using migec v1.2.7. Using mixcr v2.1.11, the UMI consensuses were aligned to TRA and TRB V and J templates and assembled into clonotypes. A clonotype was counted as expanded or contracted only if both edgeR and NoisET called the change significant, with noise models trained on biological replicates. For edgeR calls, the thresholds were a false discovery rate-adjusted p below 0.01 and a log2 fold-change of 1. PCA with hierarchical clustering of max-normalized trajectories of the 1000 most abundant clonotypes was used as exploratory dynamics analysis. The CD4 or CD8 phenotype of responding clones was assigned using the separately sequenced CD4+ and CD8+ repertoires. Using fastp trimming at Q25 and MiXCR clonotype assembly, TCRdb reanalyzed the public sequencing data and kept in-frame beta chains. Rows with one shared CDR3 protein collapse into an entry with the most common genes and DNA. TCRdb, not the original authors, processed these V and J calls. Recorded for this sample are tens of thousands of distinct CDR3 sequences; approximately 12% of them occurred a single time. Approximately 24% of the sample goes to the ten largest clones.

PBMCs were isolated by Ficoll-Paque density gradient centrifugation. The sample originates from a study of T-cell memory formation after mild COVID-19 (dated by TCRdb to the early 2020s). Regarding the complete study: TCR sequence clusters from the two donors were largely donor specific. In a couple of donors, T-cell clones that expanded and contracted after mild COVID-19 were tracked by sequencing TCRalpha and TCRbeta repertoires over time. The cohort was made up of two young adult volunteers, one female and one male, who were previously healthy. General conclusions and limits of the study: Whether the second-wave clones peaking on day 37 were SARS-CoV-2 specific was not confirmed. Only a couple of mild cases were covered by the study, and larger cohorts that include severe cases with pre-infection samples were considered necessary. Contracting CD4+ clones appeared mostly in the CM and EM memory subsets, whereas CD8+ clones were enriched in EMRA. Clones that contracted from day 15 to 85 showed balanced CD4/CD8 phenotypes, whereas a second wave of clones that expanded from day 15 to 37 leaned towards CD4+. Some responding clones were found in pre-infection memory, which suggests that pre-existing cross-reactive memory T cells took part in the SARS-CoV-2 response.

The source material was PBMCs or a T cell subset sorted from them (not recorded which). This TCR was sampled from a man between 18 and 29 years old who had mild COVID-19 (a few samples of this study predate the infection). The sample titles of this study are shuffled in the database, so cell type and time point are left out; the donor was told from shared clones.

CDR3 reads: CAIQGDWGNEQFF. In nucleotide form, the sequence is TGTGCCATCCAGGGTGATTGGGGCAATGAGCAGTTCTTC. The rearrangement combines TRBV24-1 with TRBJ2-1; TRBD1 could be the D gene, as 5 bases match. Per the germline V gene, KGHDR is the CDR1 and SFDVKD is the CDR2. The CDR3, cysteine through phenylalanine, is 13 amino acids long. The sequence is cut down to CDR3 DNA, 39 bases in frame from base 1. Between the V and J ends, shortened by 11 bases and 6 bases respectively, the junction contains 16 bases.